This TCR beta chain was profiled in a study of shared clonotypes between healthy human individuals. Study-wide results and limits: Compared with clonotypes that all four donors shared, non-shared clonotypes had lower generation probabilities.

TCRdb's table, derived via immunoSEQ multiplex PCR, lists solely in-frame clones and lacks some. Among approximately 1,500,000 clones listed, approximately 98% were seen once. Regarding this clone: The antigen is unknown.

Source material: naive CD4+ T cells sorted from blood. The subset denotes: CD45RA+ positively selected. This receptor was identified in a young man in good health.

The CDR3 is CASSSDRVPETQYF. The CDR3 region has the DNA TGTGCCAGCAGTTCTGACAGGGTTCCAGAGACCCAGTACTTC. The chain couples TRBV6-5 to TRBJ2-5; 7 nucleotides agree with TRBD1. V dropped 4 bases and J dropped 4; count of bases not matched to a gene: 6. CDR1 MNHEY and CDR2 SVGAGI come from the germline V gene. The CDR3 has 14 residues.